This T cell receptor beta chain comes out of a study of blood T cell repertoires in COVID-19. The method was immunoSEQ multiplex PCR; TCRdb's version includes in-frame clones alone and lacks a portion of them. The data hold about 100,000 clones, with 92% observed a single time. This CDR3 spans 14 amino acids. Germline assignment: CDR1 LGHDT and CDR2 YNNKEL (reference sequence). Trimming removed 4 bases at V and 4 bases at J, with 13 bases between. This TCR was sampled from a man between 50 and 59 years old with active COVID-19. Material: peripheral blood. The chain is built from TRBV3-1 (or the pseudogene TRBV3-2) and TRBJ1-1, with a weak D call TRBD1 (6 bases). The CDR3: CASSLEQGFTEAFF. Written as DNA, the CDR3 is TGTGCCAGCAGCCTCGAACAGGGTTTCACTGAAGCTTTCTTT.